The T cell receptor beta chain under discussion was sequenced for a study of shared clonotypes between healthy human individuals (dated by TCRdb to about 2020). Background for the entire study: A few men and two women, aged 18 to 49 years, made up the cohort. To estimate repertoire size and how much clonotypes are shared between individuals, the study performed deep sequencing of blood TCR repertoires from 4 to 6 healthy adults. Different laboratories and diverse techniques were used to prepare libraries and sequence TCR repertoires, to increase sequencing depth and limit assay-specific biases. Leukapheresis yielded between about 0.9 and 9 billion PBMCs per donor.

TCR CDR3 regions were amplified from genomic DNA by multiplex PCR using the deep immunoSEQ assay. For each cell subset, the extracted genomic DNA was distributed evenly across all wells of several immunoSEQ 96-well plates, and each plate served as one replicate. For unsorted PBMC, around 0.3 ug genomic DNA, equal to 25,000 to 35,000 T cell genomes, was loaded into each replicate PCR. Ten immunoSEQ deep assay plates were used to sequence unsorted PBMC genomic DNA. Purified libraries were quantified with a Qubit 3.0 fluorometer, sized on a Bioanalyzer 2100, and re-quantified with the KAPA Library Quantification kit. Every immunoSEQ 96-well plate was sequenced on a dedicated single-read 150-cycle Illumina NextSeq 550 flow cell. Regarding the original processing steps: Because only junctional sequences without quality scores were contained in the immunoSEQ output, filtering matching that applied to full-length reads could not be performed. Sequences were annotated with PyIR, a Python wrapper for IgBLAST v1.9, and V/J genes and CDR3 were assigned using IMGT germline references. Any read was removed if the V/J assignment was weak (E-value above 1e-6), the CDR3 was missing, or the read contained stop codons, out-of-frame junctions, or ambiguous translated residues. V3J clonotypes were defined as sequences sharing an identical inferred V gene, J gene, and CDR3 amino acid sequence. The percentage overlap between two repertoires was calculated by dividing the number of shared unique clonotypes by the size of the smaller repertoire. Richness of each repertoire was evaluated using RTK rarefaction, the Chao1 estimator, and Recon v2.1 estimates of unobserved clonotypes. The table comes from immuneACCESS by way of TCRdb, which keeps in-frame sequences with V and J called. Part of the clones is missing from these tables; in studies checked, under half for an unresolved V gene and the rest for unknown reasons. The DNA gave D and trimming, while V, J and clone size come from that table. This sample has around 430,000 clones in its table, and 79% of those were observed once. Roughly 13% of the sample comes from the top ten.

Of note for this clone: The antigen it binds to is not known. Base qualities are not recorded, but no much larger clone differs from it by a single base.

The donors were healthy, HIV-negative adults with no recently reported acute infections or vaccinations. Every donor was a Caucasian adult living in Nashville, Tennessee, USA. In the unsorted samples, approximately 85 million PBMCs were counted, and genomic DNA was extracted using the QIAamp DNA Blood Mini kit. After blood collection by leukapheresis, PBMCs were isolated using Ficoll-Histopaque density gradient centrifugation and then cryopreserved in the vapor phase of liquid nitrogen. The research as a whole found: Because the study included a small number of donors, the genetic and exposure-history diversity represented was limited. Sampling was restricted to blood, and TCR repertoires in tissue are likely to differ from TCR repertoires in blood. Pairwise subsampling led to the expectation that sequencing depth would affect the degree of clonotype sharing among donors.

Its CDR3 holds 14 amino acids, cysteine through phenylalanine. The only DNA kept is the CDR3, 42 bases in frame from the first base. The V end loses 0 bases and the J end loses 5 bases, and a stretch of 11 bases separates them. Reading the germline V gene gives CDR1 MNHEY and CDR2 SVGAGI. The clonotype was recovered from a woman in her 40s in good health. Some clones in this sample may be carry-over from other donors' samples. The chain couples TRBV6-5 to TRBJ2-7; the D segment may tentatively be TRBD1 or TRBD2, each giving 5 matched bases. Sequences were obtained from PBMCs. The DNA is TGTGCCAGCAGTTACTCCGGCAGGGACGACGAGCAGTACTTC. It is translated as CASSYSGRDDEQYF.